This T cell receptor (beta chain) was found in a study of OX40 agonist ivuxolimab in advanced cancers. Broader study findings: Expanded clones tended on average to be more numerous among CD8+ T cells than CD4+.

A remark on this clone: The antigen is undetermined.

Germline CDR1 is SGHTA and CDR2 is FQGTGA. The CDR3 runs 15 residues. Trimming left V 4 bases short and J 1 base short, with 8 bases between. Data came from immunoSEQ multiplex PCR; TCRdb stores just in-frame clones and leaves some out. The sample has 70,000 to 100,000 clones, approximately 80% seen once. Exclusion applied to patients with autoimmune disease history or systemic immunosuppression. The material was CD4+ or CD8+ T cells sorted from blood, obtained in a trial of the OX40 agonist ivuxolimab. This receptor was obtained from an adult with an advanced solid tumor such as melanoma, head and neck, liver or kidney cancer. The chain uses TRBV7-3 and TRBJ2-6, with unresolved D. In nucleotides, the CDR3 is TGTGCCAGCAGCTATGATTCATCTGGGGCCAACGTCCTGACTTTC. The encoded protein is CASSYDSSGANVLTF.